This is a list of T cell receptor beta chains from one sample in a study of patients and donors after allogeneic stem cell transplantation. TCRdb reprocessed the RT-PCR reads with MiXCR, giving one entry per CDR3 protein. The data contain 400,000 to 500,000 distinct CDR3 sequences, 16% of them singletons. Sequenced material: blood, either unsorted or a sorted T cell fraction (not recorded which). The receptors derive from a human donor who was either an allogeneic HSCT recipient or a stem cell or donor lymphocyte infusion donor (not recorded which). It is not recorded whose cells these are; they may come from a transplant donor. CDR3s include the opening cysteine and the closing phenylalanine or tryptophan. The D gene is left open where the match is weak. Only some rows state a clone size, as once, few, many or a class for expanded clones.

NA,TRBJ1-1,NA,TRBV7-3,TGTGCCAGCAGCTTAATGGTCATGAACACTGAAGCTTTCTTT,CASSLMVMNTEAFF
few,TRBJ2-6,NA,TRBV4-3,TGCGCCAGCAGCCATTTTGGGGCGCATGGGGCCAACGTCCTGACTTTC,CASSHFGAHGANVLTF
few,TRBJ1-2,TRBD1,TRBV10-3,TGTGCCATCAGGCAGACAGGGGACGGCTACACCTTC,CAIRQTGDGYTF
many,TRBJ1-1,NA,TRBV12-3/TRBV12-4,TGTGCCAGCAGTAAGACAGGAGGCACTGAAGCTTTCTTT,CASSKTGGTEAFF
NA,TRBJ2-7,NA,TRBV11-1,TGTGCCAGCAGCTTTGCAAAAGACTACGAGCAGTACTTC,CASSFAKDYEQYF
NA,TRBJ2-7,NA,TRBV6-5,TGTGCCAGCAGTTACTCACAGGTGGCATCCTACGAGCAGTACTTC,CASSYSQVASYEQYF
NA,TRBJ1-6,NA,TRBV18,TGTGCCAGCTCACCACTCGCGCAGACCTTAAATTCACCCCTCCACTTT,CASSPLAQTLNSPLHF
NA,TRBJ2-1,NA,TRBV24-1,TGTGCCACCAGTGAAGGGACGAGCTCCTACAATGAGCAGTTCTTC,CATSEGTSSYNEQFF
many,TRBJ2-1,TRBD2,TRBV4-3,TGCGCCAGCAGCCAAACCCGGGGGGGCTACAATGAGCAGTTCTTC,CASSQTRGGYNEQFF
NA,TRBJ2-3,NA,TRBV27,TGTGCCAGCAGTTCCTATACAGGGGGGGGTACGCAGTATTTT,CASSSYTGGGTQYF
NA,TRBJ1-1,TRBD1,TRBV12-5,TGTGCTAGTGCCATCTCCCACAGGGGGCCCTTGCGAATGAACACTGAAGCTTTCTTT,CASAISHRGPLRMNTEAFF
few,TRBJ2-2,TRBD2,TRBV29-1,TGCAGCGTCCAGGTGGCGGGAGGTAGCACCGGGGAGCTGTTTTTT,CSVQVAGGSTGELFF
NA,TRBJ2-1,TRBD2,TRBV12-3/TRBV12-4,TGTGCCAGCTCGGGAGGGGAACATGAGCAGTTCTTC,CASSGGEHEQFF
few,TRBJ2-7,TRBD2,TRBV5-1,TGCGCCAGCAGCTTGGGTGGGGCGGGGGGCAGCTCCTACGAGCAGTACTTC,CASSLGGAGGSSYEQYF
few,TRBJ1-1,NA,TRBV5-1,TGCGCCAGCAGCTTTGGGAAAATGAACACTGAAGCTTTCTTT,CASSFGKMNTEAFF
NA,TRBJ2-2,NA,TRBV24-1,TGTGCCACCAGGGGTGGCACCGGGGAGCTGTTTTTT,CATRGGTGELFF
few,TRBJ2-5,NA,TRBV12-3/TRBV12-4,TGTGCCAGCAGTCCCCTTACGAACCAAGAGACCCAGTACTTC,CASSPLTNQETQYF
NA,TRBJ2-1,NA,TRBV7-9,TGTGCCAGCAGTTTTGGAGCCAACAATGAGCAGTTCTTC,CASSFGANNEQFF
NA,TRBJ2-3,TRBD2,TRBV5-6,TGTGCCAGCAGCCCACAACTAGCGGGGGGGATGGATACGCAGTATTTT,CASSPQLAGGMDTQYF
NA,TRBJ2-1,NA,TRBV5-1,TGCGCCAGCAGCTCGGGACACCAGAGCTCCTACAATGAGCAGTTCTTC,CASSSGHQSSYNEQFF
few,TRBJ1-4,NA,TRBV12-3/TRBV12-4,TGTGCCAGCAGCACGAATAAGGCTGAAAAACTGTTTTTT,CASSTNKAEKLFF
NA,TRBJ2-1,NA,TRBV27,TGTGCCAGCAGTTTCATCGCTTCCAATGAGCAGTTCTTC,CASSFIASNEQFF
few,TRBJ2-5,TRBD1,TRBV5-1,TGCGCCAGCAGTCACAGGGGAGAGACCCAGTACTTC,CASSHRGETQYF
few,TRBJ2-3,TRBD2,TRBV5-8,TGTGCCAGCTTGCGAGCTAGCGGGGGGTCGTATACGCAGTATTTT,CASLRASGGSYTQYF
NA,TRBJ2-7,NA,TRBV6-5,TGTGCCAGCAGTTACCAGGGGGGGTACGAGCAGTACTTC,CASSYQGGYEQYF
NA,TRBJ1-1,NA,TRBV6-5,TGTGCCAGCAGTTACCTCGGGGGGAACACTGAAGCTTTCTTT,CASSYLGGNTEAFF
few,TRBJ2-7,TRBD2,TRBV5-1,TGCGCCAGCAGCTCGGGACTAGCGGGAGCCCTCGGGGAGCAGTACTTC,CASSSGLAGALGEQYF
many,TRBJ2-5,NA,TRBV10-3,TGTGCCATCAGCGGCACCGGGACTCCACAAGAGACCCAGTACTTC,CAISGTGTPQETQYF
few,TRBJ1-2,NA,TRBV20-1,TGCAGTGCTACCCGGGATCGGGGCTACACCTTC,CSATRDRGYTF
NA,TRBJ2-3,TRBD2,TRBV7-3,TGTGCCAGCAGCCACGGACTAGCGGGGGCCTCGCAAAAGTATTTT,CASSHGLAGASQKYF
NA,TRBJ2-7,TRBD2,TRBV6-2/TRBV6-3,TGTGCCAGCTCCCGGGGGACTAGCGGGGGGGAGCAGTACTTC,CASSRGTSGGEQYF
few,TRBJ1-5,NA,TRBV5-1,TGCGCCAGCAGTAGGGATTGGCCGGACGGAGGAGGGGCGCCCCAGCATTTT,CASSRDWPDGGGAPQHF
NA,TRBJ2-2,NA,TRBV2,TGTGCCAGCAGTGAAGCTGGTCCAGCATTCACCGGGGAGCTGTTTTTT,CASSEAGPAFTGELFF
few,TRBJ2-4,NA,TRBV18,TGTGCCAGCTCACCACCAGACCTAATTCAGTACTTC,CASSPPDLIQYF
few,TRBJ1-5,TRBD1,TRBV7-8,TGTGCCAGCAGCTTTAAGGGGGGACAGGGACCGCGTTATAGCAATCAGCCCCAGCATTTT,CASSFKGGQGPRYSNQPQHF
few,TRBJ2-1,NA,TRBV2,TGTGCCAGCAGGATAGTCCGTCACAATGAGCAGTTCTTC,CASRIVRHNEQFF
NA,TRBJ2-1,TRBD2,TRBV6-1,TGTGCCAGCAGCGACCCCTTTTCGCGGGGGGCCCTTTACAATGAGCAGTTCTTC,CASSDPFSRGALYNEQFF
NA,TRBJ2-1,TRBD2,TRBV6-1,TGTGCCAGCAGGCAGACTAGCGAGGTAGGCGAGCAGTTCTTC,CASRQTSEVGEQFF
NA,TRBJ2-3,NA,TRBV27,TGTGCCAGCAGTCCCCCGGGCCTGGGGGGCACAGATACGCAGTATTTT,CASSPPGLGGTDTQYF
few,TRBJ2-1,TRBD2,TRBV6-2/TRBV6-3,TGTGCCAGCAGTTACTTCGGCCTAGCGGGGGGGAACCCATCCTACAATGAGCAGTTCTTC,CASSYFGLAGGNPSYNEQFF
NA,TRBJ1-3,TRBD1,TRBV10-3,TGTGCCATCAGTGGGAACAGGGGGCCTGGAAACACCATATATTTT,CAISGNRGPGNTIYF
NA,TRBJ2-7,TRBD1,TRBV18,TGTGCCAGCTCACCATTGCTACCGGGACAGGGAGACGAGCAGTACTTC,CASSPLLPGQGDEQYF
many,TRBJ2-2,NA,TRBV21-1,TGTGCCAGCAGCAAAGACCACAGGGGGCCCCCACGGGGCACCGGGGAGCTGTTTTTT,CASSKDHRGPPRGTGELFF
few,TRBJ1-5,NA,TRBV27,TGTGCCAGCAGGGGTGGGGGGACGGGTGGGCCCCAGCATTTT,CASRGGGTGGPQHF
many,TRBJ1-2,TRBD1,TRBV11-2,TGTGCCAGCAGCACTCGCAAACAGGGGGCCGCCTATAACTATGGCTACACCTTC,CASSTRKQGAAYNYGYTF
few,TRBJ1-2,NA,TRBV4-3,TGCGCCAGCAGCCACCGGGACAAGGGACCAACGGATGGCTACACCTTC,CASSHRDKGPTDGYTF
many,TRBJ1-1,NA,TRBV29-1,TGCAGCGTTGGACAGGCGAACACTGAAGCTTTCTTT,CSVGQANTEAFF
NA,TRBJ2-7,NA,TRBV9,TGTGCCAGCAGCGTAGCGGGATGGGACGAGCAGTACTTC,CASSVAGWDEQYF
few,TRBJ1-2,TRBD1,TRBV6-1,TGTGCCAGCAGGACCGGGACAGGGGAGTATGGCTACACCTTC,CASRTGTGEYGYTF
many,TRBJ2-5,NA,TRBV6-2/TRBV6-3,TGTGCCAGCCGGGGACGGGGAGAGACCCAGTACTTC,CASRGRGETQYF
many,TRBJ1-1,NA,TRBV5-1,TGCGCCAGCAGCTTGGGAGGCCTCACTACTGAAGCTTTCTTT,CASSLGGLTTEAFF
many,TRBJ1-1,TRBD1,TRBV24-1,TGTGCCACCAGTGATCCGGGACAGGGTATAACTGAAGCTTTCTTT,CATSDPGQGITEAFF
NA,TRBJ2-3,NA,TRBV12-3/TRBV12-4,TGTGCCAGCAGTTACTCGGGTACGCAGTATTTT,CASSYSGTQYF